The 3 T cell receptor beta chains below were found in one sample sequenced in a study of T cells in Graves' hyperthyroidism and ophthalmopathy. RNA transcripts provided the source from which TCR beta CDR3 regions were amplified. An initial round of RT-PCR targeting the TCR CDR3 relied on the HTBI primer set. TCRdb processed the multiplex PCR reads anew with MiXCR; each CDR3 protein has one entry. This sample has approximately 600,000 distinct CDR3 sequences; about 20% occur once, and the top ten carry approximately 30%. Sequencing used blood. These receptors all come from a man aged 25-45 years with Graves' ophthalmopathy.

This clonotype was picked up a small number of times. V and J are TRBV4-2 and TRBJ2-7; TRBD2 aligns across 12 bases. This CDR3 comprises 15 residues. V lost 3 bases and J lost 4; bases outside the gene matches: 4. CDR1 and CDR2 (germline): LGHNA, YNFKEQ. The CDR3 bases are TGTGCCAGCAGCCAGTCGACTAGCGGGAGTTACGAGCAGTACTTC. Protein product: CASSQSTSGSYEQYF.

This clonotype was recorded many times. The chain links TRBV27 to TRBJ2-7, with TRBD1 as a possible D gene (5 bases). Germline CDR1 is MNHEY and CDR2 is SMNVEV (reference sequence). The CDR3 runs 15 residues. V was shortened by 0 bases and J by 0 bases, with 9 bases between the two germline ends. Written as DNA, the CDR3 is TGTGCCAGCAGTTTATCCGACAGACTCTCCTACGAGCAGTACTTC. The encoded protein is CASSLSDRLSYEQYF.

Note on this clonotype: This likely comes from a read error, as the CDR3 has no conserved phenylalanine or tryptophan at its end. This chain joins TRBV28 and TRBJ2-7; no clear D. In germline, CDR1 is MDHEN, CDR2 SYDVKM. The V gene lost 5 bases and the J gene lost 2 bases, with 7 bases spanning the gap. CDR3 size: 12 residues. The CDR3 DNA is TGTGCCAGCAGTCAAAGGGCCTACGAGCAGTACTTA. This encodes CASSQRAYEQYL.